The 20 T cell receptor beta chains listed next were all sequenced from one sample in a study of blood T cell repertoires in COVID-19. Clones were sequenced by immunoSEQ multiplex PCR, and TCRdb holds only the in-frame ones, with some missing. This table has around 69,000 clones, around 81% appearing once. The sequencing sample was made of peripheral blood. These receptors all come from an older woman with acute or convalescent COVID-19.

This chain joins TRBV5-1 and TRBJ1-4; weak D call: TRBD1 (5 bases). CDR1 is SGHRS and CDR2 is YFSETQ in the germline V gene. This CDR3 contains 14 residues. V was trimmed by 5 bases and J by 0 bases, leaving 8 bases between them. The CDR3 sequence is CASRVGATNEKLFF. The CDR3, as DNA: TGCGCCAGCAGGGTAGGGGCAACTAATGAAAAACTGTTTTTT.

The chain has TRBV14 and TRBJ2-1, with 9 bases identical to TRBD2. Trimming cost V 4 bases and J 1 base; bases outside gene matches: 2. Germline V gene lookup returns CDR1 SGHDN and CDR2 FVKESK. This CDR3 is built from 15 residues. This CDR3 reads CASSPSGESYNEQFF. CDR3 bases: TGTGCCAGCAGCCCTAGCGGGGAATCCTACAATGAGCAGTTCTTC.

This chain connects TRBV6-5 to TRBJ1-1; the D is unclear. Germline V lookup: CDR1 MNHEY, CDR2 SVGAGI. V dropped 0 bases and J dropped 0 bases, with 8 bases sitting between them. The CDR3 has 15 amino acids. The DNA of the CDR3 is TGTGCCAGCAGTTACTCGGGCAGCCTGAACACTGAAGCTTTCTTT. Amino acid sequence: CASSYSGSLNTEAFF.

In this sample, this clone turned up once. The rearrangement joins TRBV6-4 to TRBJ1-1, with 10 bases fitting TRBD1. The CDR3 contains 15 residues. The V gene end was trimmed by 4 bases and the J gene end by 5 bases; junction bases not matched to a gene: 7. Germline lookup yields CDR1 MRHNA and CDR2 SNTAGT. The CDR3 nucleotides are TGTGCCAGCAGTGTCTCGACAGGGGGCCGGACTGAAGCTTTCTTT. Translating it yields CASSVSTGGRTEAFF.

In this sample, this clone turned up once. The chain carries TRBV6-1 and TRBJ2-5, with a weak D call TRBD2 (6 bases). V was clipped by 3 bases and J by 6 bases, with 17 bases between them. Germline CDR1 reads MNHNS; CDR2 reads SASEGT. The CDR3 is made up of 15 amino acids. The CDR3 DNA follows: TGTGCCAGCAGTGAGGGATCCAGCGGAGGGAAGACCCAGTACTTC. Translated, it gives CASSEGSSGGKTQYF.

In its sample, this clone was seen once. The chain couples TRBV28 to TRBJ2-2, with D perhaps matching TRBD1 (6 bases). CDR1 is MDHEN, CDR2 SYDVKM, per germline. CDR3 length: 15 residues. The V gene lost 2 bases and the J gene lost 6 bases, with 13 bases spanning the gap. CDR3 protein: CASSLADSIAGELFF. As DNA, the CDR3 is TGTGCCAGCAGTTTAGCGGACAGCATTGCCGGGGAGCTGTTTTTT.

The rearrangement uses TRBV4-1 and TRBJ1-4; D not certain. There are 16 residues in the CDR3. Germline assignment: CDR1 MGHRA and CDR2 YSYEKL. With 4 bases removed from V and 8 bases from J, the gap between germline ends came to 20 bases. The CDR3 region has the DNA TGCGCCAGCAGCCCCCCCGTGGCCGGCCGAGGGGAAAAACTGTTTTTT. It is translated as CASSPPVAGRGEKLFF.

The J gene is TRBJ2-1, the V gene TRBV10-3; 9 bases are shared with TRBD2. V lost 8 bases to trimming and J lost 8 bases; unmatched junction nucleotides: 10. Germline V gene data show CDR1 as ENHRY and CDR2 as SYGVKD. The CDR3 loop spans 14 amino acids. The CDR3 DNA follows: TGTGCCATCGGTAGCGGGAGTCTGAGGGATGAGCAGTTCTTC. Translation gives CAIGSGSLRDEQFF.

The chain combines TRBV19 with TRBJ1-5; TRBD1 is a possible D gene (5 bases). Germline CDR1 reads LNHDA; CDR2 reads SQIVND (reference sequence). The CDR3 totals 14 residues. Trimming shortened V by 7 bases and J by 3 bases, and 13 bases separated the two germline ends. The CDR3 here is CASTGQGINQPQHF. The CDR3 region has the DNA TGTGCCAGTACGGGCCAGGGAATCAATCAGCCCCAGCATTTT. The variable domain in full, with the rest retrieved from reference TRBV19 and TRBJ1-5, is DGGITQSPKYLFRKEGQNVTLSCEQNLNHDAMYWYRQDPGQGLRLIYYSQIVNDFQKGDIAEGYSVSREKKESFPLTVTSAQKNPTAFYLCASTGQGINQPQHFGDGTRLSIL.

In its sample, this clone was seen a few times. The rearrangement joins TRBV30 to TRBJ1-2; the D is unclear. This CDR3 comprises 13 residues. The V and J ends lost 0 bases and 0 bases respectively, with 5 bases between them. Germline-derived CDR1 and CDR2 are GTSNPN and SVGIG (reference sequence). The CDR3 reads CAWSVRANYGYTF. Here the CDR3 DNA reads TGTGCCTGGAGTGTACGGGCTAACTATGGCTACACCTTC.

This sequence joins TRBV11-2 and TRBJ2-1, with a possible D match to TRBD2 (6 bases). Trimming removed 1 base at V and 4 bases at J, with 11 bases between. The germline V gene has CDR1 SGHAT and CDR2 FQNNGV. This CDR3 is 15 amino acids long. CDR3 nucleotides: TGTGCCAGCAGCTTAGGCAGCGGGCCGTACAATGAGCAGTTCTTC. It yields the protein CASSLGSGPYNEQFF.

This clone was detected once. The V and J genes are TRBV28 and TRBJ1-1, with 9 bases aligning to TRBD1. V gave up 9 bases and J gave up 5 bases; unmatched junction bases: 7. This CDR3 spans 13 amino acids. Germline V lookup: CDR1 MDHEN, CDR2 SYDVKM. DNA of the CDR3: TGTGCCAGTATAGGGGACAGGGTAACTGAAGCTTTCTTT. The encoded protein is CASIGDRVTEAFF.

This clone was found once. The rearrangement links TRBV19 to TRBJ1-2; D is unresolved. Per the germline V gene, CDR1 is LNHDA and CDR2 is SQIVND (reference sequence). CDR3 length: 13 residues. Trimming took off 6 bases at V and 4 bases at J, with 12 bases between the two ends. This chain's CDR3 is CASRPRERYGYTF. CDR3 in DNA: TGTGCCAGTAGGCCTCGGGAACGCTATGGCTACACCTTC.

This clone was recorded a few times. This chain connects TRBV19 to TRBJ2-5; 10 bases agree with TRBD2. Germline loops: CDR1 LNHDA, CDR2 SQIVND (reference sequence). The CDR3 spans 14 residues. The ends lost 6 bases at V and 6 bases at J; junction bases unmatched: 7. The CDR3 region has the DNA TGTGCCAGTAGAACTAGCGGGGCCGGAAAGACCCAGTACTTC. Its translation is CASRTSGAGKTQYF.

This clone was observed a few times. The chain carries TRBV9 and TRBJ2-2; weak D call: TRBD2 (5 bases). The V gene's germline CDR1 is SGDLS and CDR2 YYNGEE. This CDR3 has 14 amino acids. Trimming shortened V by 3 bases and J by 6 bases, and 12 bases separated the two germline ends. The CDR3 DNA reads TGTGCCAGCAGCGCCGGACTTAGAGCCGGGGAGCTGTTTTTT. Protein product: CASSAGLRAGELFF.

V is TRBV10-1 and J is TRBJ2-5; 8 bases fit TRBD2. The CDR3 is made up of 14 amino acids. The V segment lost 3 bases and the J segment 4 bases; nucleotides outside the gene matches: 4. Germline loops: CDR1 WNHNN, CDR2 SYGVQD (reference sequence). The CDR3 sequence: CASSETSGVETQYF. CDR3 bases: TGCGCCAGCAGTGAAACTAGCGGAGTAGAGACCCAGTACTTC.

J is TRBJ2-7 and V is TRBV5-1, with TRBD2 matching over 7 bases. The V segment lost 0 bases and the J segment 0 bases; nucleotides outside the gene matches: 0. The CDR3 extends over 14 amino acids. Germline lookup yields CDR1 SGHRS and CDR2 YFSETQ. Written as DNA, the CDR3 is TGCGCCAGCAGCTTGGGGACTAGCTCCTACGAGCAGTACTTC. This sequence encodes CASSLGTSSYEQYF.

The genes are TRBV19 and TRBJ1-5; tentatively, D is TRBD1 (6 bases). Germline lookup yields CDR1 LNHDA and CDR2 SQIVND (reference sequence). This CDR3 contains 15 residues. Trimming took off 1 base at V and 6 bases at J, with 13 bases between the two ends. The DNA for the CDR3 is TGTGCCAGTAGTATAGGGGGGCTCAGGGCTCAGCCCCAGCATTTT. Protein product: CASSIGGLRAQPQHF.

The rearrangement joins TRBV11-3 to TRBJ2-3; the D gene is possibly TRBD1 (5 bases). Germline V gene data show CDR1 as SGHNT and CDR2 as YENEEA. CDR3 size: 16 residues. Deletions cut 4 bases from V and 3 bases from J, with 17 bases between. The CDR3, as DNA: TGTGCCAGCAGCTCCCCCAGGGTGCGGAGAACAGATACGCAGTATTTT. Protein sequence: CASSSPRVRRTDTQYF. The full variable domain, completed using reference TRBV11-3 and TRBJ2-3, is EAGVVQSPRYKIIEKKQPVAFWCNPISGHNTLYWYLQNLGQGPELLIRYENEEAVDDSQLPKDRFSAERLKGVDSTLKIQPAELGDSAVYLCASSSPRVRRTDTQYFGPGTRLTVL.

This clone has only a few counts. The V gene is TRBV3-1 (or the pseudogene TRBV3-2), the J gene TRBJ2-2; D is possibly TRBD1 (6 bases). Looked up from germline, CDR1 is LGHDT and CDR2 is YNNKEL (reference sequence). The CDR3 loop spans 15 amino acids. V was clipped by 8 bases and J by 0 bases, with 13 bases between them. Here the CDR3 reads CASRRTESNTGELFF. CDR3 nucleotide sequence: TGTGCCAGCCGGAGGACAGAGTCGAACACCGGGGAGCTGTTTTTT.